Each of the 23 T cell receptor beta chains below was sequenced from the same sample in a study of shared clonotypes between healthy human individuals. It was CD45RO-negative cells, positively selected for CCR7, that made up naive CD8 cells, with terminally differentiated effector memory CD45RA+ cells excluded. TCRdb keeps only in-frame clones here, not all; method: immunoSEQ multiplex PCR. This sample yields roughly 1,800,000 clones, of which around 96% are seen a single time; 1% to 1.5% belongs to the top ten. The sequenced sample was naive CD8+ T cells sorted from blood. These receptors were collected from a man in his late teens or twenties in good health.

The CDR3 DNA is TGCAGCGCGTCTCCAGGGGGCTCCTACGAGCAGTACTTC. Protein product: CSASPGGSYEQYF. This sequence joins TRBV29-1 and TRBJ2-7; 7 nucleotides line up with TRBD1. The CDR3 has 13 amino acids. V gave up 7 bases and J gave up 0 bases; unmatched junction bases: 6. CDR1 SQVTM and CDR2 ANQGSEA come from the germline V gene.

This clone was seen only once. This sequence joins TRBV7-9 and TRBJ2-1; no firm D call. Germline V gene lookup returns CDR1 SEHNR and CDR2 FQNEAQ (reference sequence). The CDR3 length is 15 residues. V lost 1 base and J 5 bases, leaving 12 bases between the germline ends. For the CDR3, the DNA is TGTGCCAGCAGCTTAGGGCTTTTCCCCCACAATGAGCAGTTCTTC. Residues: CASSLGLFPHNEQFF.

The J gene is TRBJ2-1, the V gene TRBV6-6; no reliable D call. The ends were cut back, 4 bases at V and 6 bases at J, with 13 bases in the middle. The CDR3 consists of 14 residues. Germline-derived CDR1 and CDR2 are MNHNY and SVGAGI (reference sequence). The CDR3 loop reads CASSFLGTFNEQFF. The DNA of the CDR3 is TGTGCCAGCAGTTTCCTAGGTACCTTCAATGAGCAGTTCTTC.

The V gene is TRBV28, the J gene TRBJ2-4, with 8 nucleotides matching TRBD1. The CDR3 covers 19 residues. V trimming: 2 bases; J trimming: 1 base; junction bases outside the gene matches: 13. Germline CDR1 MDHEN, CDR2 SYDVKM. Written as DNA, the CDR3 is TGTGCCAGCAGTTTACCGGCAGGGGGCCGCGTTCATGCCAAAAACATTCAGTACTTC. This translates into CASSLPAGGRVHAKNIQYF. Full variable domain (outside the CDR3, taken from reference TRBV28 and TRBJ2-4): DVKVTQSSRYLVKRTGEKVFLECVQDMDHENMFWYRQDPGLGLRLIYFSYDVKMKEKGDIPEGYSVSREKKERFSLILESASTNQTSMYLCASSLPAGGRVHAKNIQYFGAGTRLSVL.

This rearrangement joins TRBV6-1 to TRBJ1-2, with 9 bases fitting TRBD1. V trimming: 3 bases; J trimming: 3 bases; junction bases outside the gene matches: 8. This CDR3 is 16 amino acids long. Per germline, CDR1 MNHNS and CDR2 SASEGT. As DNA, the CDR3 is TGTGCCAGCAGTGACTATACGGGACAGGGTCACTATGGCTACACCTTC. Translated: CASSDYTGQGHYGYTF.

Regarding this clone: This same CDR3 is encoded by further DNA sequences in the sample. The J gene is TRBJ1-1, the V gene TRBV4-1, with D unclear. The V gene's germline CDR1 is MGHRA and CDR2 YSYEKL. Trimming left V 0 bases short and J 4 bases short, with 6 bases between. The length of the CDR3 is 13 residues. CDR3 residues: CASSQEVGTEAFF. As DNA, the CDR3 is TGCGCCAGCAGCCAAGAAGTGGGCACTGAAGCTTTCTTT.

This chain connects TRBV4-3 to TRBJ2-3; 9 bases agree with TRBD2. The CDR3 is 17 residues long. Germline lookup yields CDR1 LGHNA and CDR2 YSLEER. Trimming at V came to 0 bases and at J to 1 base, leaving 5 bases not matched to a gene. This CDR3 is CASSQDLAGGGTDTQYF. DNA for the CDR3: TGCGCCAGCAGCCAAGACTTGGCGGGAGGGGGCACAGATACGCAGTATTTT.

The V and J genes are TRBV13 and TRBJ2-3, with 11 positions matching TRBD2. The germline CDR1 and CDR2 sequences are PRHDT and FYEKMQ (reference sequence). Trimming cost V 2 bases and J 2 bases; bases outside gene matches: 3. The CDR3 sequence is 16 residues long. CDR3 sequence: CASSLRLAGTTDTQYF. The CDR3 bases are TGTGCCAGCAGCTTAAGACTAGCGGGAACCACAGATACGCAGTATTTT.

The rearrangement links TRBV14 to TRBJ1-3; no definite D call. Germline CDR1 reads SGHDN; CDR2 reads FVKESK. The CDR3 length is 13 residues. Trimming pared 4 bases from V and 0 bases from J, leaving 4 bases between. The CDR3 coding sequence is TGTGCCAGCAGCCTCAACTCTGGAAACACCATATATTTT. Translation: CASSLNSGNTIYF.

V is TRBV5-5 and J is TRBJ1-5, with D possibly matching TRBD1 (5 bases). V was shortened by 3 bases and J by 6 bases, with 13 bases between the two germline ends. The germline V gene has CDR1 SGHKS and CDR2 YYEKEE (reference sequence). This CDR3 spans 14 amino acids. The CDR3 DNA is TGTGCCAGCAGCTGGGCGGCAGGGTCTCAGCCCCAGCATTTT. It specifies CASSWAAGSQPQHF.

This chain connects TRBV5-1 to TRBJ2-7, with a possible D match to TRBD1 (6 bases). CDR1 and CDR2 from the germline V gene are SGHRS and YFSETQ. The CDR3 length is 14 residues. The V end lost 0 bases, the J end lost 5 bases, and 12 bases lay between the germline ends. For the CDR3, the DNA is TGCGCCAGCAGCTTGGACAGGGTAGGAGACGAGCAGTACTTC. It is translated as CASSLDRVGDEQYF.

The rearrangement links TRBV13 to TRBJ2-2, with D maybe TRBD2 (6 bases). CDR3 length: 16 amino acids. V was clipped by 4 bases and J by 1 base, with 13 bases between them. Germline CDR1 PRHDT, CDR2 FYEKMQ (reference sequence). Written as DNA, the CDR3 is TGTGCCAGCAGCTCGGGGGAACAGAAGAACACCGGGGAGCTGTTTTTT. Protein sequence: CASSSGEQKNTGELFF.

The CDR3 loop reads CASQPRLGGGDTQYF. CDR3 DNA: TGTGCCAGCCAGCCACGGTTGGGGGGCGGCGATACGCAGTATTTT. This rearrangement joins TRBV28 to TRBJ2-3; D may be TRBD1 or TRBD2 (6 bases each). Germline assignment: CDR1 MDHEN and CDR2 SYDVKM. CDR3 length: 15 amino acids. Trimming shortened V by 8 bases and J by 6 bases, and 21 bases separated the two germline ends.

The DNA for the CDR3 is TGTGCCAGCTCAAAAGGGACTATCACAGATACGCAGTATTTT. This encodes CASSKGTITDTQYF. The chain is built from TRBV6-6 and TRBJ2-3; TRBD2 aligns across 7 bases. Germline V gene data show CDR1 as MNHNY and CDR2 as SVGAGI (reference sequence). The CDR3 sequence is 14 residues long. J lost 2 bases, V lost 8 bases, and 7 bases had no gene match.

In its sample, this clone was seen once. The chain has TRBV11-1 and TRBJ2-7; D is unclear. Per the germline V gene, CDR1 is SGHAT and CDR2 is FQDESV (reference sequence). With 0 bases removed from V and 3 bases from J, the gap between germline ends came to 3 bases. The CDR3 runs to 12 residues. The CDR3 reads CASSLASYEQYF. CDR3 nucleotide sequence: TGTGCCAGCAGCTTAGCCAGCTACGAGCAGTACTTC.

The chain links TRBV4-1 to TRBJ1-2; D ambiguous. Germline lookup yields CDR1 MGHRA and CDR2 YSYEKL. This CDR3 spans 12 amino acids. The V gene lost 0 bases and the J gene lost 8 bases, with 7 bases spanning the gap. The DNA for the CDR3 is TGCGCCAGCAGCCAAGAGGGTGGAGGCTACACCTTC. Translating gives CASSQEGGGYTF.

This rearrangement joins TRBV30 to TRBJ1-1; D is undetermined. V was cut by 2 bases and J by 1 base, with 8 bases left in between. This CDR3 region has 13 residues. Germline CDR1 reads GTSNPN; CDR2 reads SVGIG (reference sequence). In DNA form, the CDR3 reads TGTGCCTGGAGTCATCAGGAGAACACTGAAGCTTTCTTT. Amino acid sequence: CAWSHQENTEAFF.

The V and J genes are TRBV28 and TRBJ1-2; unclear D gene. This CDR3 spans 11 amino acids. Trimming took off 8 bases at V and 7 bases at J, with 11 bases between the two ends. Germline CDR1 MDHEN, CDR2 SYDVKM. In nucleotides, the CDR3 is TGTGCCAGCGGGTTCCTACGTGGCTACACCTTC. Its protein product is CASGFLRGYTF.

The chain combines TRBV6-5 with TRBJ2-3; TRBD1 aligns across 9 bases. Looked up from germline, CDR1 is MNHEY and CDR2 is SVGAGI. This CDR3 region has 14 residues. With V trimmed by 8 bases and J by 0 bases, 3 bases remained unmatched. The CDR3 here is CASGGTGSTDTQYF. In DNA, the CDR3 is TGTGCCAGCGGCGGGACAGGGAGCACAGATACGCAGTATTTT.

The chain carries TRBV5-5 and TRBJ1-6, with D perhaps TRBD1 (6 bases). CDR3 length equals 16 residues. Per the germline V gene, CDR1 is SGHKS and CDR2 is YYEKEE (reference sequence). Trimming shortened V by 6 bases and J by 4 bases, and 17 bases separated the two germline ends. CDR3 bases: TGTGCCAGCACCCCGGGACGAGGGGGATATAATTCACCCCTCCACTTT. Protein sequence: CASTPGRGGYNSPLHF.

The CDR3 nucleotides read TGTGCCAGCAGCTCAGTTCTATCCAGGGGACATCAGCCCCAGCATTTT. Translating it yields CASSSVLSRGHQPQHF. V gene TRBV5-4 combines with J gene TRBJ1-5; D is possibly TRBD1 (6 bases). CDR3 length equals 16 residues. Trimming shortened V by 3 bases and J by 5 bases, and 18 bases separated the two germline ends. CDR1 is SGHNT and CDR2 is YYREEE in the germline V gene (reference sequence).

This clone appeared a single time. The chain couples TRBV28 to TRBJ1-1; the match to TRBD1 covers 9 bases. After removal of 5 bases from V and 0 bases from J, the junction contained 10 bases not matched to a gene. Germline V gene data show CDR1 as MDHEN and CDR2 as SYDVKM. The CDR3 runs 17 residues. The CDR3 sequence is CASSPTLDRGLNTEAFF. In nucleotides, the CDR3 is TGTGCCAGCAGTCCCACATTGGACAGGGGATTGAACACTGAAGCTTTCTTT.

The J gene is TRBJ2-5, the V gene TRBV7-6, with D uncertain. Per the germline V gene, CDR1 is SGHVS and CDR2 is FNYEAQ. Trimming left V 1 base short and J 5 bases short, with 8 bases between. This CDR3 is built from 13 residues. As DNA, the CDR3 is TGTGCCAGCAGCTTAGTACCCTCCGAGACCCAGTACTTC. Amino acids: CASSLVPSETQYF.